This is a list of T cell receptor beta chains from one sample in a study of spatial heterogeneity in lung cancer. TCRdb ran MiXCR on the 5' RACE reads and lists one entry per CDR3 protein. The repertoire holds just over 75,000 distinct CDR3 sequences, with under 8.5% as singletons. This sample comprised PBMCs, obtained at surgery. The source is a male donor with early-stage non-small cell lung cancer. Both conserved end residues are part of each CDR3. The D gene is left open where the match is weak. A row's size may be missing; if present it is once, few, many or a size class.

J gene: TRBJ1-5
D gene: -
clone size: many
V gene: TRBV18
CDR3 protein: CASSPDAFNQPQHF
CDR3 DNA: TGTGCCAGCTCACCGGACGCCTTCAATCAGCCCCAGCATTTT

J gene: TRBJ2-1
D gene: -
clone size: few
V gene: TRBV5-1
CDR3 protein: CASSLELFHNEQFF
CDR3 DNA: TGCGCCAGCAGCTTGGAACTTTTTCACAATGAGCAGTTCTTC

J gene: TRBJ2-1
D gene: TRBD2
clone size: many
V gene: TRBV20-1
CDR3 protein: CSANSIPGTSGRSYNEQFF
CDR3 DNA: TGCAGTGCCAACTCCATTCCCGGGACTAGCGGACGCTCCTACAATGAGCAGTTCTTC

J gene: TRBJ2-5
D gene: -
clone size: many
V gene: TRBV3-1
CDR3 protein: CASSQESRGQETQYF
CDR3 DNA: TGTGCCAGCAGCCAAGAATCTAGAGGCCAAGAGACCCAGTACTTC

J gene: TRBJ2-7
D gene: -
clone size: few
V gene: TRBV11-3
CDR3 protein: CASSPENEQYF
CDR3 DNA: TGTGCCAGCAGCCCCGAAAACGAGCAGTACTTC

J gene: TRBJ2-5
D gene: -
clone size: few
V gene: TRBV3-1
CDR3 protein: CASSQMVGEIAHETQYF
CDR3 DNA: TGTGCCAGCAGCCAAATGGTCGGCGAAATAGCACACGAGACCCAGTACTTC

J gene: TRBJ1-1
D gene: -
clone size: -
V gene: TRBV7-2
CDR3 protein: CASSLRETEAFF
CDR3 DNA: TGTGCCAGCAGCTTAAGGGAAACTGAAGCTTTCTTT

J gene: TRBJ1-6
D gene: -
clone size: many
V gene: TRBV7-9
CDR3 protein: CASSSGAVNSPLHF
CDR3 DNA: TGTGCCAGCAGTTCGGGGGCAGTAAATTCACCCCTCCACTTT

J gene: TRBJ2-3
D gene: TRBD2
clone size: many
V gene: TRBV9
CDR3 protein: CASSVSGTSGITDTQYF
CDR3 DNA: TGTGCCAGCAGCGTAAGTGGCACTAGCGGGATTACAGATACGCAGTATTTT

J gene: TRBJ1-1
D gene: -
clone size: many
V gene: TRBV27
CDR3 protein: CASHPYAIGNTEAFF
CDR3 DNA: TGTGCCAGCCACCCCTATGCCATAGGGAACACTGAAGCTTTCTTT